This T cell receptor (beta chain) was obtained from a study of T cell responses to AZD1222 COVID-19 vaccine. Points from the study as a whole: Following two doses of AZD1222, Spike-specific TCR breadth and depth rose. The reported proportion of spike-specific TCRs targeting unmutated variant regions was nearly half. White British ancestry dominated among donors, who included more females, and clonal diversity was possibly underestimated.

The protocol was immunoSEQ multiplex PCR, while the TCRdb copy is restricted to in-frame clones and leaves out a portion. The sample consists of roughly 140,000 clones, 75% to 85% of them appearing once. Comment on this clone: The target antigen is unknown.

The CDR3 has 11 residues. Trimming removed 4 bases from V and 3 bases from J, with 4 bases in between. Germline CDR1 and CDR2: KGHSH and LQKENI. Specimen: peripheral blood, collected on day 0 of MenACWY control vaccination. The chain combines TRBV18 with TRBJ2-7; D not resolved. The clonotype comes from an adult in good health. DNA of the CDR3: TGTGCCAGCTCACAGGGCTACGAGCAGTACTTC. This sequence encodes CASSQGYEQYF.